A single sample gave rise to the 10 T cell receptor beta chains below, sequenced in a study of CD4 and CD8 cells across lung adenocarcinoma regions. TCRdb ran MiXCR on the PCR reads and lists one entry per CDR3 protein. The sample holds about 12,000 distinct CDR3 sequences, 40% to 50% seen once. Sequenced material: CD8+ T cells from the margin of a lung tumor. Every receptor here comes from a male donor with lung adenocarcinoma. The CD4 and CD8 labels of this study may be unreliable.

The chain recombines TRBV27 with TRBJ2-5; no firm D call. Deletions cut 5 bases from V and 1 base from J, with 20 bases between. CDR1 and CDR2 (germline): MNHEY, SMNVEV (reference sequence). The CDR3 runs 17 residues. The CDR3 region is CASSPKGYRAPQETQYF. DNA of the CDR3: TGTGCCAGCAGTCCCAAAGGGTACCGGGCTCCCCAAGAGACCCAGTACTTC.

This clonotype was observed a handful of times. The rearrangement links TRBV5-8 to TRBJ2-5; 7 positions agree with TRBD2. The end of the DNA aligns better with TRBJ2-1, so the J call may be wrong. Germline V CDR1 and CDR2: SGHTS, YDEGEE. This CDR3 is built from 16 residues. This chain's CDR3 is CASSSKSGVKYNEQFF. CDR3 bases: TGTGCCAGCAGCTCGAAGAGCGGGGTAAAATACAATGAGCAGTTCTTC.

In this sample, this clonotype turned up many times. The V and J genes are TRBV6-1 and TRBJ2-3; the match to TRBD1 covers 10 bases. The end of the DNA aligns better with TRBJ2-7, so the J call may be wrong. Germline CDR1 MNHNS, CDR2 SASEGT. The CDR3 length is 16 residues. The CDR3 is CASRSTSGQGSYEQYF. In DNA, the CDR3 is TGTGCCAGCAGGTCCACTTCGGGACAGGGGTCCTACGAGCAGTACTTC.

A remark on this clonotype: One junction end does not reproduce the germline sequence, and a read error may be involved. The rearrangement links TRBV6-1 to TRBJ2-3; 7 bases map to TRBD2. The CDR3 runs to 17 residues. Germline V gives CDR1 MNHNS, CDR2 SASEGT. CDR3 DNA sequence: TGTGCCAGCAGTGTAAATTCCGGGGGGAGTTACCAAGATACGCAGTATTTC. It codes for CASSVNSGGSYQDTQYF.

V is TRBV6-4 and J is TRBJ2-5; 8 nucleotides match TRBD2. Germline-derived CDR1 and CDR2 are MRHNA and SNTAGT. This CDR3 contains 16 residues. V dropped 2 bases and J dropped 4; count of bases not matched to a gene: 9. The CDR3 coding sequence is TGTGCCAGCAGTGACGGAGCGGGGGCTAGCACAGAGACCCAGTACTTC. This codes for CASSDGAGASTETQYF.

This clonotype was picked up a small number of times. The V call is TRBV27, the J call TRBJ1-2; D not resolved. Trimming took off 0 bases at V and 5 bases at J, with 7 bases between the two ends. The CDR3 loop spans 13 amino acids. Germline V CDR1 and CDR2: MNHEY, SMNVEV (reference sequence). CDR3 sequence: CASSLSSQYGYTF. CDR3 DNA sequence: TGTGCCAGCAGTTTATCGTCGCAGTATGGCTACACCTTC.

The V call is TRBV27, the J call TRBJ2-1; TRBD1 might be the D (5 bases). The closer fit of TRBJ2-6 to the DNA end suggests the J call may be wrong. Germline V gene data show CDR1 as MNHEY and CDR2 as SMNVEV (reference sequence). CDR3 length: 13 residues. CDR3 amino acids: CASSGRVDDVLTF. Here the CDR3 DNA reads TGTGCCAGCAGTGGCAGGGTGGACGACGTCCTGACTTTC.

This clonotype showed up many times. The rearrangement joins TRBV27 to TRBJ2-3; D is perhaps TRBD2 (6 bases). CDR3 length: 15 amino acids. Germline CDR1 and CDR2: MNHEY and SMNVEV (reference sequence). The V gene lost 2 bases and the J gene lost 0 bases, with 9 bases spanning the gap. CDR3 protein: CASSLLALSTDTQYF. DNA of the CDR3: TGTGCCAGCAGTTTACTAGCGCTTAGCACAGATACGCAGTATTTT.

A few counts support this clonotype. The rearrangement joins TRBV6-5 to TRBJ2-1, with unresolved D. The DNA end is a closer match to TRBJ2-7, so the J assignment may be wrong. The CDR3 is 12 amino acids. Germline V lookup: CDR1 MNHEY, CDR2 SVGAGI. CDR3 amino acids: CASSHQANEQYF. CDR3 coding DNA: TGTGCCAGCAGTCACCAGGCCAATGAGCAGTACTTC.

About this clonotype: One end of the junction fails to match germline, which may point to a read error. The DNA for the CDR3 is TGTGCCAGCAGTTACTTGTCAGGAGCGAACAACGGGGAGCTGTTCTTT. It translates to CASSYLSGANNGELFF. The chain couples TRBV6-5 to TRBJ2-1; tentatively, D is TRBD2 (5 bases). CDR1 and CDR2 from the germline V gene are MNHEY and SVGAGI. The CDR3 runs 16 residues.